This TCR beta chain was recovered during a study of early T cells in non-severe SARS-CoV-2 infection. Overall study: Bulk RNA taken from unsorted whole blood was sequenced, leaving chains unpaired. General observations from the study: Database matching using VDJdb favored anti-spike CD8 responses, with private and CD4 specificities left missing.

Separate cDNA molecules each had unique molecular identifiers attached to them. MiXCR, applied by TCRdb to the 5' RACE reads, yields one record per CDR3 protein. The sample contains tens of thousands of distinct CDR3 sequences, 5.5% to 6% of which appear only once. Comment on this clonotype: Its specificity is unknown.

Germline lookup yields CDR1 SEHNR and CDR2 FQNEAQ (reference sequence). J was trimmed by 5 bases and V by 8 bases; bases with no gene match: 10. The CDR3 contains 14 residues. The receptor's source is an adult who was a healthcare worker with PCR-confirmed SARS-CoV-2 infection or an uninfected control (not recorded which). The sequencing sample was made of whole blood. This sequence joins TRBV7-9 and TRBJ2-7, with 9 bases identical to TRBD1. The CDR3 DNA reads TGTGCCAGCGCAGCCGGGACAGGGTACAACGAGCAGTACTTC. Amino acid sequence: CASAAGTGYNEQYF.